This TCR beta chain was profiled in a study of early T cells in non-severe SARS-CoV-2 infection. Across the whole study: Alpha and beta chains were unpaired, from unsorted whole-blood bulk RNA. Study-level findings and limits: Private and CD4 specificities were missed by VDJdb matching, skewed to anti-spike CD8.

The V end lost 5 bases, the J end lost 5 bases, and 28 bases lay between the germline ends. The germline V gene encodes CDR1 SNHLY and CDR2 FYNNEI. The CDR3 runs to 19 residues. This clonotype was seen many times. Its specificity is unknown. cDNA molecules, individually, were tagged with unique molecular identifiers. TCRdb redid the calling of the 5' RACE reads with MiXCR, one entry per CDR3 protein. The sample holds more than 65,000 distinct CDR3 sequences; 12% are singletons and the top ten take around 1.3%. The chain is built from TRBV2 and TRBJ1-5; D perhaps matches TRBD1 (5 bases). This receptor was obtained from an adult who was a healthcare worker with PCR-confirmed SARS-CoV-2 infection or an uninfected control (not recorded which). Input material: whole blood. This CDR3 reads CASSNKDLTPFWGDQPQHF. CDR3 sequence (DNA): TGTGCCAGCAGTAACAAAGACCTAACGCCCTTCTGGGGGGATCAGCCCCAGCATTTT.